The 32 T cell receptor beta chains in this list originate from one sample, sequenced in a study of cytomegalovirus exposure and HLA in healthy donors. The repertoire was sequenced with immunoSEQ multiplex PCR; TCRdb's copy has only in-frame clones and lacks some. The sample records hundreds of thousands of clones, around nine tenths being singletons. Sequencing was performed on PBMCs. These TCRs come from a man between 18 and 35 years old in good health and CMV-seronegative.

This clone was observed a few times. The chain is built from TRBV6-5 and TRBJ1-4, with D uncertain. The CDR3 runs to 14 residues. Germline assignment: CDR1 MNHEY and CDR2 SVGAGI. V was shortened by 2 bases and J by 1 base, with 5 bases between the two germline ends. CDR3 amino acids: CASSYLRTNEKLFF. The CDR3 DNA sequence: TGTGCCAGCAGTTACCTAAGAACTAATGAAAAACTGTTTTTT.

The chain joins TRBV7-2 to TRBJ1-2; D ambiguous. The CDR3 is made up of 13 amino acids. Germline V gene data show CDR1 as SGHTA and CDR2 as FQGNSA. The V gene lost 5 bases and the J gene lost 13 bases, with 20 bases spanning the gap. Here the CDR3 reads CASSARLRTESTF. The CDR3 DNA sequence: TGTGCCAGCAGCGCCCGTTTAAGGACTGAGTCCACCTTC.

This clone was found once. The chain joins TRBV7-2 to TRBJ2-5, with D possibly being TRBD2 (5 bases). Germline V gene sequence: CDR1 SGHTA, CDR2 FQGNSA. V lost 5 bases and J lost 2, with 18 bases in between. CDR3 length: 16 residues. CDR3 DNA: TGTGCCAGCAGCCCCTCACTAGAGGGCCTACAAGAGACCCAGTACTTC. Encoded protein: CASSPSLEGLQETQYF.

The gene calls are TRBV7-8 and TRBJ2-2, with D unclear. The CDR3 has 11 amino acids. Deletions cut 5 bases from V and 6 bases from J, with 4 bases between. The germline V gene has CDR1 SGHVS and CDR2 FQNEAQ. CDR3 coding DNA: TGTGCCAGCAGCCCCTCCGGGGAGCTGTTTTTT. Protein product: CASSPSGELFF.

The chain recombines TRBV6-6 with TRBJ1-4, with D tentatively TRBD1 (6 bases). V gave up 4 bases and J gave up 15 bases, with 18 bases separating them. The CDR3 consists of 13 residues. CDR1 MNHNY and CDR2 SVGAGI come from the germline V gene (reference sequence). CDR3 in amino acids: CASSSALGRGVFF. The CDR3 nucleotides are TGTGCCAGCAGTTCAGCCTTAGGCAGGGGAGTGTTTTTT.

The gene calls are TRBV7-2 and TRBJ1-2; TRBD1 aligns across 7 bases. V was pared by 5 bases and J by 1 base, with 7 bases of the junction left unmatched. The CDR3 runs to 15 residues. CDR1 is SGHTA, CDR2 FQGNSA, per germline. The CDR3 protein is CASSPTGTNNYGYTF. DNA for the CDR3: TGTGCCAGCAGCCCGACAGGGACCAATAACTATGGCTACACCTTC.

This chain connects TRBV25-1 to TRBJ2-3; the D gene is possibly TRBD1 (8 bases). CDR3 size: 13 residues. CDR1 is MGHDK and CDR2 is SYGVNS in the germline V gene. The V end was cut by 6 bases, the J end by 6 bases, with 13 bases between. As DNA, the CDR3 is TGTGCCAGCAGCGGACAGGGAGGGGATACGCAGTATTTT. Its translation: CASSGQGGDTQYF.

The chain has TRBV10-3 and TRBJ2-2; D gene ambiguous. CDR1 is ENHRY, CDR2 SYGVKD, per germline. This CDR3 region has 11 residues. V dropped 6 bases and J dropped 6 bases, with 5 bases sitting between them. The CDR3 reads CAISAAGELFF. The CDR3 DNA sequence: TGTGCCATCAGCGCAGCCGGGGAGCTGTTTTTT.

CDR3 sequence reads: CASIGQGVFYEQYF. The CDR3, as DNA: TGTGCCAGCATAGGACAGGGGGTCTTCTACGAGCAGTACTTC. The chain combines TRBV2 with TRBJ2-7; 10 nucleotides match TRBD1. The CDR3 sequence is 14 residues long. CDR1 SNHLY and CDR2 FYNNEI come from the germline V gene. After removal of 7 bases from V and 3 bases from J, the junction contained 6 bases not matched to a gene.

The chain couples TRBV10-3 to TRBJ2-1; D may be TRBD2 (7 bases). Germline CDR1 ENHRY, CDR2 SYGVKD. Trimming removed 4 bases at V and 9 bases at J, with 16 bases between. The CDR3 runs to 14 residues. The CDR3 loop is CAISVDGGRVEQFF. The CDR3 DNA reads TGTGCCATCAGTGTTGACGGGGGGCGGGTTGAGCAGTTCTTC.

The chain recombines TRBV9 with TRBJ1-3; perhaps TRBD1 as D (5 bases). Germline values: CDR1 SGDLS, CDR2 YYNGEE. The CDR3 is 14 residues long. Deletions cut 4 bases from V and 1 base from J, with 9 bases between. This chain's CDR3 is CASSTSGSGNTIYF. In DNA form, the CDR3 reads TGTGCCAGCAGCACCTCAGGGTCTGGAAACACCATATATTTT.

This rearrangement joins TRBV6-1 to TRBJ2-5, with 7 nucleotides matching TRBD1. CDR1 MNHNS and CDR2 SASEGT come from the germline V gene. After removal of 5 bases from V and 5 bases from J, the junction contained 5 bases not matched to a gene. The CDR3 runs to 13 residues. The CDR3 bases are TGTGCCAGCAGTACGACAGGGATGGAGACCCAGTACTTC. This translates into CASSTTGMETQYF.

This clone was picked up a small number of times. This rearrangement joins TRBV15 to TRBJ1-5; no firm D call. CDR1 is LNHNV, CDR2 YYDKDF, per germline (reference sequence). Trimming removed 1 base at V and 4 bases at J, with 8 bases between. This CDR3 contains 14 residues. CDR3 sequence reads: CATSRAGSNQPQHF. The CDR3 nucleotides read TGTGCCACCAGCAGAGCAGGCAGTAATCAGCCCCAGCATTTT.

The CDR3 DNA is TGTGCCAGCAGCTTAGGACAGGCATATGGCTACACCTTC. Translating gives CASSLGQAYGYTF. The chain joins TRBV11-2 to TRBJ1-2, with a weak D call TRBD1 (6 bases). The CDR3 spans 13 residues. Germline V gene lookup returns CDR1 SGHAT and CDR2 FQNNGV. V was shortened by 1 base and J by 5 bases, with 8 bases between the two germline ends.

This clone was observed a few times. V is TRBV6-5 and J is TRBJ2-7; D perhaps matches TRBD2 (5 bases). Germline CDR1 and CDR2: MNHEY and SVGAGI. V dropped 6 bases and J dropped 3 bases, with 12 bases sitting between them. CDR3 length equals 13 residues. The CDR3 sequence is CASSRHRDYEQYF. The CDR3 DNA is TGTGCCAGCAGCCGACACCGGGACTACGAGCAGTACTTC.

The chain carries TRBV13 and TRBJ2-1; TRBD1 might be the D (7 bases). The V end was cut by 5 bases, the J end by 8 bases, with 13 bases between. This CDR3 is built from 13 residues. Germline loops: CDR1 PRHDT, CDR2 FYEKMQ (reference sequence). DNA for the CDR3: TGTGCCAGCAGCCAGGGGGGTGCCTATGAGCAGTTCTTC. It codes for CASSQGGAYEQFF.

The V call is TRBV28, the J call TRBJ1-2; D might be TRBD1 (5 bases). Germline assignment: CDR1 MDHEN and CDR2 SYDVKM. Trimming left V 6 bases short and J 8 bases short, with 16 bases between. The CDR3 totals 13 residues. CDR3 coding DNA: TGTGCCAGCAGGACCCCAGGGTCAGGAGGCTACACCTTC. It codes for CASRTPGSGGYTF.

This clone appeared a few times. The chain combines TRBV28 with TRBJ2-3; 13 bases agree with TRBD2. The CDR3 length is 16 residues. CDR1 is MDHEN and CDR2 is SYDVKM in the germline V gene. J gave up 4 bases and V 3 bases, and 4 bases lay outside the gene matches. The CDR3 DNA follows: TGTGCCAGCAGTTTTTGGACTAGCGGGAGTCCAGATACGCAGTATTTT. Amino acid sequence: CASSFWTSGSPDTQYF.

CDR3 amino acids: CASSLTGRKLFF. The CDR3, as DNA: TGTGCCAGCAGTCTGACAGGTAGAAAACTGTTTTTT. The rearrangement links TRBV28 to TRBJ1-4, with D possibly being TRBD1 (6 bases). Germline lookup yields CDR1 MDHEN and CDR2 SYDVKM. This CDR3 has 12 amino acids. Deletions cut 5 bases from V and 10 bases from J, with 11 bases between. The full variable domain, with the rest looked up from reference TRBV28 and TRBJ1-4, is DVKVTQSSRYLVKRTGEKVFLECVQDMDHENMFWYRQDPGLGLRLIYFSYDVKMKEKGDIPEGYSVSREKKERFSLILESASTNQTSMYLCASSLTGRKLFFGSGTQLSVL.

This clone was seen ten or more times. The chain combines TRBV27 with TRBJ2-5, with 8 bases matching TRBD2. CDR3 size: 17 residues. From germline, CDR1 is MNHEY and CDR2 SMNVEV (reference sequence). J lost 3 bases, V lost 3 bases, and 12 bases had no gene match. CDR3: CASSFLGAGGEKETQYF. CDR3 in DNA: TGTGCCAGCAGTTTTTTGGGGGCGGGGGGCGAGAAAGAGACCCAGTACTTC.

The chain combines TRBV6-1 with TRBJ1-2; 10 bases align to TRBD1. J gave up 4 bases and V 4 bases, and 15 bases lay outside the gene matches. The CDR3 contains 18 residues. Germline V CDR1 and CDR2: MNHNS, SASEGT. As DNA, the CDR3 is TGTGCCAGCAGTGTACGAACTAACCCGGGGACAGGGGCCTATGGCTACACCTTC. This gives the protein CASSVRTNPGTGAYGYTF.

The genes are TRBV10-2 and TRBJ2-5; 15 positions match TRBD2. J gave up 2 bases and V 7 bases, and 2 bases lay outside the gene matches. This CDR3 is 15 amino acids long. CDR1 is WSHSY, CDR2 SAAADI, per germline. CDR3 DNA sequence: TGCGCCAGCAAGGGGACTAGCGGGGGGCAAGAGACCCAGTACTTC. Amino acid sequence: CASKGTSGGQETQYF.

This sequence joins TRBV27 and TRBJ2-5; D is perhaps TRBD2 (6 bases). This CDR3 is built from 13 residues. Germline CDR1 is MNHEY and CDR2 is SMNVEV (reference sequence). The V end lost 6 bases, the J end lost 5 bases, and 13 bases lay between the germline ends. The CDR3 nucleotides read TGTGCCAGCAGACCCCTAGGGAGGGAGACCCAGTACTTC. This codes for CASRPLGRETQYF.

In this sample, this clone turned up once. This chain connects TRBV6-5 to TRBJ2-7, with 10 bases that match TRBD1. Trimming took 1 base from V and 3 from J; bases not matched to a gene: 6. The CDR3 consists of 16 residues. Germline loops: CDR1 MNHEY, CDR2 SVGAGI. CDR3 nucleotide sequence: TGTGCCAGCAGTTACTTTGGGACAGGGGCCTACTACGAGCAGTACTTC. The encoded protein is CASSYFGTGAYYEQYF.

This clone has just one count. This chain joins TRBV27 and TRBJ2-7; weak D call: TRBD1 (6 bases). Germline V gene sequence: CDR1 MNHEY, CDR2 SMNVEV (reference sequence). Trimming removed 5 bases from V and 0 bases from J, with 11 bases in between. The CDR3 is 14 amino acids. The CDR3 region is CASSTGTPSYEQYF. The CDR3 bases are TGTGCCAGCAGTACCGGGACACCCTCCTACGAGCAGTACTTC.

The chain has TRBV7-3 and TRBJ1-5; D is unresolved. With 0 bases removed from V and 7 bases from J, the gap between germline ends came to 7 bases. This CDR3 has 13 residues. Per the germline V gene, CDR1 is SGHTA and CDR2 is FQGTGA. As DNA, the CDR3 is TGTGCCAGCAGCTTAACCCATGGCCAGCCCCAGCATTTT. Translated, it gives CASSLTHGQPQHF.

V is TRBV11-2 and J is TRBJ2-6; TRBD2 aligns across 13 bases. V trimming: 8 bases; J trimming: 2 bases; junction bases outside the gene matches: 6. The CDR3 totals 17 residues. The germline V gene encodes CDR1 SGHAT and CDR2 FQNNGV. Here the CDR3 reads CASRGLAGSTGANVLTF. The CDR3 nucleotides read TGTGCCAGCCGGGGACTAGCGGGGTCTACTGGGGCCAACGTCCTGACTTTC.

This chain connects TRBV6-5 to TRBJ2-5, with TRBD2 as a possible D gene (5 bases). Trimming shortened V by 8 bases and J by 5 bases, and 15 bases separated the two germline ends. Germline CDR1 reads MNHEY; CDR2 reads SVGAGI. This CDR3 has 13 amino acids. This CDR3 reads CASSSPGDETQYF. The CDR3 DNA sequence: TGTGCCAGCTCGAGCCCCGGGGATGAGACCCAGTACTTC.

The J gene is TRBJ1-5, the V gene TRBV19, with D possibly matching TRBD1 (5 bases). Trimming left V 5 bases short and J 5 bases short, with 16 bases between. The CDR3 runs 15 residues. CDR1 and CDR2 from the germline V gene are LNHDA and SQIVND (reference sequence). CDR3 sequence reads: CASSSRQFFDQPQHF. The CDR3 DNA sequence: TGTGCCAGTAGTTCTAGACAGTTTTTTGATCAGCCCCAGCATTTT.

The chain employs TRBV4-1 and TRBJ1-1, with unresolved D. V lost 4 bases and J 4 bases, leaving 13 bases between the germline ends. The CDR3 sequence is 14 residues long. Germline V gives CDR1 MGHRA, CDR2 YSYEKL. The CDR3 reads CASSLYDKPTEAFF. The CDR3 DNA is TGCGCCAGCAGCCTTTACGACAAACCCACTGAAGCTTTCTTT.

The chain uses TRBV7-6 and TRBJ2-7, with 9 bases aligning to TRBD2. The CDR3 runs 17 residues. The J segment lost 3 bases and the V segment lost 2 bases, leaving 11 bases of the junction unmatched. Germline-derived CDR1 and CDR2 are SGHVS and FNYEAQ. The CDR3 protein is CASSLKAGGGEGYEQYF. For the CDR3, the DNA is TGTGCCAGCAGCTTAAAAGCGGGGGGTGGCGAAGGCTACGAGCAGTACTTC.

This chain links TRBV5-6 with TRBJ2-1; 8 bases match TRBD1. Germline trimming cut 0 bases from V and 4 bases from J; bases unmatched to any gene: 6. Looked up from germline, CDR1 is SGHDT and CDR2 is YYEEEE. This CDR3 region has 16 residues. The CDR3 region is CASSLGSGGEYNEQFF. The CDR3 DNA reads TGTGCCAGCAGCTTGGGGTCAGGGGGCGAGTACAATGAGCAGTTCTTC.